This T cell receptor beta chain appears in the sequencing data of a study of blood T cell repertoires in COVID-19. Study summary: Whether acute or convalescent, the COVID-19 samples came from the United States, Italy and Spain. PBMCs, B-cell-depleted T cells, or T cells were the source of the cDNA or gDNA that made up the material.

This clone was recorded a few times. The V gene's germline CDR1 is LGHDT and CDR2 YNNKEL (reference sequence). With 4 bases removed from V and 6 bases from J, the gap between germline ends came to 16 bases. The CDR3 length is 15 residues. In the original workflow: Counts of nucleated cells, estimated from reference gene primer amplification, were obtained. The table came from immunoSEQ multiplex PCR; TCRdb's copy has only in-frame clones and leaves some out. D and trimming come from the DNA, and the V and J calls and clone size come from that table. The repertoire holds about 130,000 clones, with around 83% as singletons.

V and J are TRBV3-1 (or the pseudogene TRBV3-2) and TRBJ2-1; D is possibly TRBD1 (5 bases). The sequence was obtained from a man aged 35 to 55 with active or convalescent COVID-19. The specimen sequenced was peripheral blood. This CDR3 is CASSLARAQSNEQFF. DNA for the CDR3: TGTGCCAGCAGCCTCGCCAGGGCACAAAGCAATGAGCAGTTCTTC.